In this sample, the clone carrying this T cell receptor beta chain turned up once. As yet, its antigen is unknown. This record belongs to a study of post-analysis software for immune sequencing data. The length of the CDR3 is 13 residues. Germline loops: CDR1 SGHAT, CDR2 FQNNGV. Trimming left V 5 bases short and J 5 bases short, with 10 bases between. Findings of the study overall: Included in a set of roughly five TRBV segments more frequent in patients than controls were TRBV5-6, TRBV5-1 and TRBV20-1.

Carried by the TCR beta cDNA libraries were unique molecular identifiers. TCRdb recomputed calls from the PCR reads with MiXCR, one row per CDR3 protein. The sample shows over 300,000 distinct CDR3 sequences, around 37% of them seen only once. The TCR sequence derives from a girl aged 5-17 years with multiple sclerosis. Source material: blood. The genes are TRBV11-2 and TRBJ2-1, with D unresolved. CDR3 sequence (DNA): TGTGCCAGCAGCCCGACACTACACAATGAGCAGTTCTTC. As protein: CASSPTLHNEQFF.